This T cell receptor beta chain was captured in a study of blood T cell repertoires in COVID-19. Study at large: Researchers got acute and convalescent COVID-19 samples from the United States, Italy and Spain.

The CDR3 has 14 amino acids. Trimming took 4 bases from V and 2 from J; bases not matched to a gene: 8. Germline CDR1 reads GTSNPN; CDR2 reads SVGIG (reference sequence). TCRdb's table, derived via immunoSEQ multiplex PCR, lists solely in-frame clones and lacks some. The sample holds more than 150,000 clones, around four fifths seen once. Specimen: peripheral blood. This TCR derives from a woman younger than 45 with acute or convalescent COVID-19. The rearrangement uses TRBV30 and TRBJ2-7; 7 nucleotides line up with TRBD1. In DNA, the CDR3 is TGTGCCTGGACCCGACAGGGATTGCCCTACGAGCAGTACTTC. Translation gives CAWTRQGLPYEQYF.